This TCR beta chain was recovered during a study of cytomegalovirus exposure and HLA in healthy donors. Study-wide context: Of the donors genotyped, approximately 430 in all, about 81% fell in the Caucasian-associated ancestry cluster. Overall study findings and caveats: In a later analysis, at a false discovery rate of 0.05, roughly 17,000 TCR beta sequences were associated with HLA alleles. Some V segments (TRBV6-2 and TRBV6-3 among them) were excluded as indistinguishable.

Each donor was nominally healthy when sampled (though unrecorded immune exposures were likely). On this clone itself: Its target is unknown.

The CDR3 sequence is 13 residues long. J lost 7 bases, V lost 1 base, and 3 bases had no gene match. CDR1 and CDR2 (germline): MGHRA, YSYEKL. In the PCR, 60 Vbeta and 13 Jbeta primers were used. Generated by immunoSEQ multiplex PCR, the TCRdb table keeps only in-frame clones and is missing some. The sample contains approximately 220,000 clones, more than 65% of which appear only once. V usage is TRBV4-1 and J usage is TRBJ1-2, with 7 bases aligning to TRBD1. The sample taken for sequencing was PBMCs. The clonotype originates from a woman aged 30 to 39 in good health and CMV-seronegative. The CDR3 sequence: CASSQGGGTGYTF. The DNA of the CDR3 is TGCGCCAGCAGCCAAGGAGGGGGCACTGGCTACACCTTC.